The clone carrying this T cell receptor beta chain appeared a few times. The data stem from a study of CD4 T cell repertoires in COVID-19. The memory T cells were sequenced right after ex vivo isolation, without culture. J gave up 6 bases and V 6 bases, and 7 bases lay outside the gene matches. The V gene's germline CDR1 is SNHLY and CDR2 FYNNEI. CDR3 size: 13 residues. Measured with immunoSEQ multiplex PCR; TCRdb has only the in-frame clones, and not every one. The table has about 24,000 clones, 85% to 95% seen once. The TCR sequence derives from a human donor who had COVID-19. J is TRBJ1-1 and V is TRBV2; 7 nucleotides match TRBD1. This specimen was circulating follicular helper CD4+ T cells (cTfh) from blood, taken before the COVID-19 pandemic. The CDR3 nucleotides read TGTGCCAGCAGAGCCAGGGGGATAGCTGAAGCTTTCTTT. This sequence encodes CASRARGIAEAFF.